A single T cell receptor beta chain is shown here with its context. Its target is unknown. This sample is drawn from a study of OX40 agonist ivuxolimab in advanced cancers. Turning to the study itself: Having had anti-PD-1, anti-PD-L1 or anti-CTLA-4 therapy before was allowed, and roughly 38% had some. Study-level findings and limits: CD4+ and CD8+ T cells in blood underwent clonal expansion by week 6 at 0.1 to 3.0 mg/kg.

Profiling relied on immunoSEQ multiplex PCR, and the TCRdb table lists in-frame clones only, not all of them. The sample consists of around 150,000 clones, around nine tenths of them appearing once. The source of this sequence is an adult with an advanced solid tumor such as melanoma, head and neck, liver or kidney cancer. The specimen was CD4+ or CD8+ T cells sorted from blood, collected in a trial of the OX40 agonist ivuxolimab.

The CDR3 DNA follows: TGTGCCAGCAGCTCCCTTACAAGCACAGATACGCAGTATTTT. Translating it yields CASSSLTSTDTQYF. V usage is TRBV7-6 and J usage is TRBJ2-3; the D is unclear. From germline, CDR1 is SGHVS and CDR2 FNYEAQ. The CDR3 is 14 amino acids. V lost 4 bases and J 0 bases, leaving 8 bases between the germline ends.